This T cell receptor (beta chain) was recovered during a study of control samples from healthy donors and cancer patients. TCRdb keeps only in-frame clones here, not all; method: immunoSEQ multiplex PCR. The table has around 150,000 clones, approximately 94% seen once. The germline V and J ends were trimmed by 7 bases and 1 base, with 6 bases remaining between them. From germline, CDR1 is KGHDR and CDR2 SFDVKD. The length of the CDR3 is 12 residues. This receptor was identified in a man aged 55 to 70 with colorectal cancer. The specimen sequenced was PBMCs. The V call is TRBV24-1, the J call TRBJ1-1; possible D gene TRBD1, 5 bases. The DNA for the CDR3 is TGTGCCACCAGGACAGCGAACACTGAAGCTTTCTTT. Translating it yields CATRTANTEAFF.